Listed below are T cell receptor beta chains from one sample, sequenced in a study of T cells after yellow fever vaccination. TCRdb independently ran MiXCR on the 5' RACE reads; one entry per CDR3 protein. This table holds some 340,000 distinct CDR3 sequences, approximately 4% found once. Sample: PBMCs, taken 5 days after the yellow fever booster vaccination. All receptors come from a man between 18 and 35 years old who received the YFV17D yellow fever vaccine. CDR3s include the opening cysteine and the closing phenylalanine or tryptophan.

>TRBV19|TRBJ1-1
CASSIDLRLNTEAFF
>TRBV28|TRBJ2-3
CASGRVPGTDTQYF
>TRBV5-4|TRBJ2-5
CASSLIDSGGETQYF
>TRBV7-3|TRBJ2-3
CASSAGYTQYF
>TRBV7-9|TRBJ1-1
CASRSALGEAFF
>TRBV29-1|TRBJ2-3
CSVEGVVGGVTDTQYF
>TRBV20-1|TRBJ2-5
CSASESGYGQETQYF
>TRBV5-1|TRBJ2-2
CASSFRGETNTGELFF
>TRBV14|TRBJ1-2
CASSSHRGRYTF
>TRBV5-1|TRBJ1-2
CASSLGQVQGGYTF
>TRBV7-9|TRBJ2-1
CASREPGTGNNEQFF
>TRBV6-1|TRBJ2-1
CASTRREDSWSEQFF
>TRBV15|TRBJ2-1
CATKRRGYNEQFF
>TRBV20-1|TRBJ1-1
CSASPGYMNTEAFF
>TRBV7-9|TRBJ1-5
CASSASRDQPQHF
>TRBV5-1|TRBJ2-1
CASSPTAREQFF
>TRBV20-1|TRBJ2-1
CSASGSAEFYNEQFF
>TRBV7-2|TRBJ1-1
CASSALRNTEAFF
>TRBV4-3|TRBJ1-1
CASSQVYMNTEAFF
>TRBV11-2|TRBJ1-2
CASSPGVSNYGYTF
>TRBV18|TRBJ2-1
CASSPGLPSTRGEQFF
>TRBV10-3|TRBJ2-5
CAISESDRAETQYF
>TRBV10-3|TRBJ2-1
CAISSRLAGGHHEQFF
>TRBV11-3|TRBJ2-3
CASSLGSSWADTQYF
>TRBV7-3|TRBJ2-2
CASSGLAAGELFF
>TRBV25-1|TRBJ2-3
CASSALAQRGSTDTQYF
>TRBV6-6|TRBJ1-2
CASSYLDLQNYGYTF
>TRBV11-3|TRBJ2-1
CASSPGTSGGPGDEFF
>TRBV5-1|TRBJ2-5
CASSLALAGAMGETQYF
>TRBV29-1|TRBJ2-3
CSVGPLRGGEDTQYF
>TRBV2|TRBJ1-2
CASSLSPGVHTF
>TRBV3-1|TRBJ1-1
CASSQVPSSDWNTEAFF
>TRBV12-3/TRBV12-4|TRBJ2-1
CASTLRGGGQDNEQFF
>TRBV27|TRBJ2-1
CASRPEASSYNEQFF
>TRBV7-6|TRBJ2-3
CASSSTPSLAGGTDTQYF
>TRBV4-1|TRBJ1-6
CASSQELSGVGSPLHF
>TRBV7-2|TRBJ2-1
CASSLVGFSNEQFF
>TRBV4-1|TRBJ2-3
CASSRSGTVSTDTQYF
>TRBV12-3/TRBV12-4|TRBJ2-2
CASSSLESGELFF
>TRBV28|TRBJ2-7
CASSLAGQTGTYEQYF
>TRBV12-3/TRBV12-4|TRBJ1-4
CASSWDRAEKLFF
>TRBV21-1|TRBJ1-1
CASRRGFSNGMNTEAFF
>TRBV5-1|TRBJ2-1
CASSLDAYNEQFF
>TRBV12-3/TRBV12-4|TRBJ2-4
CASGYNIQYF